A single T cell receptor (beta chain) is shown here with its context. No DNA is shown, since the ends of the CDR3 on it are uncertain; the CDR3 is the one TCRdb lists. With termini counted, the CDR3 has 13 amino acids. Preparation of the TCRbeta library used unique molecular identifiers. TCRdb called the PCR reads again in MiXCR, with one record for every CDR3 protein. Of around 600,000 distinct CDR3 sequences in the sample, approximately 15% were seen once. This entry belongs to a study of T-cell reconstitution after alpha-beta-depleted transplantation in children. This receptor was taken from a human donor who donated a stem cell graft to a child with acute myeloid leukemia. The chain uses TRBV21-1 and TRBJ2-1. TRBV21-1 counts as a pseudogene. The sample was PBMCs from the stem cell graft donor, taken from the stem cell graft. The CDR3 reads CASSCYSCNEQFF.